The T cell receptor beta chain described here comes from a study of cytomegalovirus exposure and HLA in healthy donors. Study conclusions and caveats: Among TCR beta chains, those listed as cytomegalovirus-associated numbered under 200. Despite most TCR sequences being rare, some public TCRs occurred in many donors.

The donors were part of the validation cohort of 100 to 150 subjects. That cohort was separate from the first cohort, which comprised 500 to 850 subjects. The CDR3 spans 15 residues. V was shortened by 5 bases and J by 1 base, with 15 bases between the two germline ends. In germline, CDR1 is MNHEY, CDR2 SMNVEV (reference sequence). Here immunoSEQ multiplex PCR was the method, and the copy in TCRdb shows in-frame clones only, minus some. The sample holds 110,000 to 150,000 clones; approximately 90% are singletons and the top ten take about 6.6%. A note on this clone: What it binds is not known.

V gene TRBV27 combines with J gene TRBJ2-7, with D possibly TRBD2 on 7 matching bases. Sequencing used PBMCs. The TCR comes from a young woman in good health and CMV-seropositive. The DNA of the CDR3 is TGTGCCAGCAGTAGGGGGAGGGGACTGTCCTACGAGCAGTACTTC. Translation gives CASSRGRGLSYEQYF.